The 7 T cell receptor beta chains below come from one sample, sequenced in a study of T cell responses to AZD1222 COVID-19 vaccine. The data were produced by immunoSEQ multiplex PCR, yet TCRdb's version contains in-frame clones alone and is incomplete. This table holds roughly 150,000 clones, over 85% found once. Sequenced material: peripheral blood, taken on day 0 of AZD1222 vaccination. These TCRs come from an adult in good health.

The J gene is TRBJ2-5, the V gene TRBV27; 14 positions agree with TRBD2. J lost 4 bases, V lost 9 bases, and 4 bases had no gene match. CDR3 length: 14 residues. CDR1 and CDR2 (germline): MNHEY, SMNVEV (reference sequence). CDR3 DNA: TGTGCCAGTAGGACTAGCGGGGGGCTAGAGACCCAGTACTTC. Translation: CASRTSGGLETQYF.

The chain is built from TRBV7-8 and TRBJ2-4; TRBD1 might be the D (5 bases). Trimming stripped 8 bases from V and 3 bases from J, with 14 bases between. There are 14 residues in the CDR3. Germline CDR1 is SGHVS and CDR2 is FQNEAQ. The CDR3 spells CASAADSFKNIQYF. CDR3 sequence (DNA): TGTGCCAGCGCAGCAGACAGCTTCAAAAACATTCAGTACTTC.

This clone showed up just a few times. The J gene is TRBJ2-7, the V gene TRBV30; D remains unclear. V gave up 3 bases and J gave up 5 bases, with 2 bases separating them. This CDR3 has 9 residues. CDR1 is GTSNPN, CDR2 SVGIG, per germline (reference sequence). This chain's CDR3 is CAWRDEQYF. The CDR3 nucleotides read TGTGCCTGGAGGGACGAGCAGTACTTC. The variable domain in full, completed from reference TRBV30 and TRBJ2-7, reads SQTIHQWPATLVQPVGSPLSLECTVEGTSNPNLYWYRQAAGRGLQLLFYSVGIGQISSEVPQNLSASRPQDRQFILSSKKLLLSDSGFYLCAWRDEQYFGPGTRLTVT.

The CDR3 loop is CAISELPYEQYF. The CDR3, as DNA: TGTGCCATCAGTGAGCTGCCCTACGAGCAGTACTTC. The rearrangement joins TRBV10-3 to TRBJ2-7; the D is unclear. CDR1 and CDR2 (germline): ENHRY, SYGVKD. The CDR3 extends over 12 amino acids. V shed 2 bases and J shed 2 bases, with 4 bases lying between them.

V and J are TRBV7-2 and TRBJ2-7; D is tentatively TRBD1 or TRBD2 (6 bases each). V lost 5 bases to trimming and J lost 4 bases, with 24 bases between them. The CDR3 is made up of 17 amino acids. From germline, CDR1 is SGHTA and CDR2 FQGNSA. Written as DNA, the CDR3 is TGTGCCAGCAGCCCAACTGATCGGGGGCGCGTAATTTACGAGCAGTACTTC. It specifies CASSPTDRGRVIYEQYF.

This clone was seen just once. The CDR3 is CATSARDRGLHEQYF. In nucleotides, the CDR3 is TGTGCCACCAGCGCCCGGGACAGGGGGCTCCACGAGCAGTACTTC. The rearrangement uses TRBV15 and TRBJ2-7; 12 nucleotides agree with TRBD1. V was pared by 5 bases and J by 5 bases, with 7 bases of the junction left unmatched. Germline V lookup: CDR1 LNHNV, CDR2 YYDKDF (reference sequence). The CDR3 sequence is 15 residues long.

V and J are TRBV3-1 (or the pseudogene TRBV3-2) and TRBJ2-5; D unresolved. This CDR3 is built from 13 residues. Germline V gene data show CDR1 as LGHDT and CDR2 as YNNKEL (reference sequence). With 8 bases removed from V and 7 bases from J, the gap between germline ends came to 17 bases. CDR3 nucleotide sequence: TGTGCCAGCTCACCTGACATCCGGACGACCCAGTACTTC. It encodes CASSPDIRTTQYF.